These 7 T cell receptor beta chains share one sample of origin, sequenced in a study of cytomegalovirus exposure and HLA in healthy donors. The repertoire was sequenced with immunoSEQ multiplex PCR; TCRdb's copy has only in-frame clones and lacks some. The sample has about 120,000 clones, 85% to 90% seen once. Specimen: PBMCs. Source of these receptors: a woman between 18 and 30 years old in good health and CMV-seropositive.

The chain links TRBV5-8 to TRBJ1-1; 9 nucleotides agree with TRBD1. The length of the CDR3 is 15 residues. The trim removed 3 bases at V and 5 bases at J, leaving 8 bases unmatched. Germline V CDR1 and CDR2: SGHTS, YDEGEE. The CDR3 sequence: CASSSLQGARTEAFF. CDR3 bases: TGTGCCAGCAGCTCCTTACAGGGGGCGCGGACTGAAGCTTTCTTT.

The chain is built from TRBV6-4 and TRBJ1-4, with 9 bases identical to TRBD1. V gave up 3 bases and J gave up 3 bases; unmatched junction bases: 8. The CDR3 loop spans 17 amino acids. CDR1 is MRHNA, CDR2 SNTAGT, per germline. CDR3: CASSEAEDRGPNEKLFF. The CDR3 bases are TGTGCCAGCAGTGAGGCTGAGGACAGGGGTCCTAATGAAAAACTGTTTTTT.

V gene TRBV5-1 combines with J gene TRBJ2-1; maybe TRBD1 (6 bases). Per germline, CDR1 SGHRS and CDR2 YFSETQ. The V and J ends lost 3 bases and 6 bases respectively, with 16 bases between them. This CDR3 comprises 15 residues. Here the CDR3 reads CASSSMDSPSNEQFF. The CDR3 bases are TGCGCCAGCAGCTCCATGGACAGCCCGTCCAATGAGCAGTTCTTC.

J is TRBJ1-5 and V is TRBV12-5; possibly TRBD1 for D (5 bases). Germline V gene data show CDR1 as LGHNT and CDR2 as FRNRAP. CDR3 length equals 14 residues. Between the trimmed V and J ends, which lost 7 bases and 2 bases, there was a span of 12 bases. The CDR3 DNA follows: TGTGCTAGTGCCCAGGAAGGGGGCAATCAGCCCCAGCATTTT. This sequence encodes CASAQEGGNQPQHF. Looking up the rest from reference TRBV12-5 and TRBJ1-5 gives the full variable domain: DARVTQTPRHKVTEMGQEVTMRCQPILGHNTVFWYRQTMMQGLELLAYFRNRAPLDDSGMPKDRFSAEMPDATLATLKIQPSEPRDSAVYFCASAQEGGNQPQHFGDGTRLSIL.

The chain recombines TRBV11-3 with TRBJ1-1; D is unclear. From germline, CDR1 is SGHNT and CDR2 YENEEA. This CDR3 has 16 amino acids. The V and J ends lost 5 bases and 0 bases respectively, with 16 bases between them. The CDR3 DNA reads TGTGCCAGCAGCCGCCGGGTTGGAGCCCTGAACACTGAAGCTTTCTTT. Translated: CASSRRVGALNTEAFF.

The V and J genes are TRBV9 and TRBJ2-1, with D perhaps matching TRBD2 (6 bases). Germline assignment: CDR1 SGDLS and CDR2 YYNGEE. V lost 4 bases and J lost 1, with 15 bases in between. CDR3 length: 16 residues. CDR3 bases: TGTGCCAGCAGCACTACACCTGGAGGGTCCTACAATGAGCAGTTCTTC. Translating gives CASSTTPGGSYNEQFF. The variable domain in full, with the rest retrieved from reference TRBV9 and TRBJ2-1, is DSGVTQTPKHLITATGQRVTLRCSPRSGDLSVYWYQQSLDQGLQFLIQYYNGEERAKGNILERFSAQQFPDLHSELNLSSLELGDSALYFCASSTTPGGSYNEQFFGPGTRLTVL.

The chain links TRBV29-1 to TRBJ1-1, with D unclear. Germline V lookup: CDR1 SQVTM, CDR2 ANQGSEA. The CDR3 extends over 13 amino acids. Trimming stripped 4 bases from V and 1 base from J, with 10 bases between. The CDR3 loop reads CSVVWGANTEAFF. The CDR3 DNA is TGCAGCGTTGTATGGGGAGCGAACACTGAAGCTTTCTTT. The full variable domain, with the rest looked up from reference TRBV29-1 and TRBJ1-1, is SAVISQKPSRDICQRGTSLTIQCQVDSQVTMMFWYRQQPGQSLTLIATANQGSEATYESGFVIDKFPISRPNLTFSTLTVSNMSPEDSSIYLCSVVWGANTEAFFGQGTRLTVV.